This T cell receptor beta chain was documented in a study of blood T cell repertoires in COVID-19. Study-level information: Spain, Italy and the United States supplied samples that represented acute and convalescent COVID-19. Nucleic acid was either cDNA or gDNA, and it came from T cells, B-cell-depleted T cells, or PBMCs.

Under the authors' procedure: Cell counts per sample came from amplifying reference gene primers. The data were produced by immunoSEQ multiplex PCR, yet TCRdb's version contains in-frame clones alone and is incomplete. That table gives V, J and clone size, and the DNA gave D and trimming. The profile shows fewer than 150,000 clones, roughly four fifths of them singletons. The sample was peripheral blood. This clonotype was obtained from a human donor in a cohort sampled during active COVID-19.

This CDR3 reads CASSLGGKGGYTF. In DNA, the CDR3 is TGTGCCAGCAGCTTGGGAGGGAAAGGTGGCTACACCTTC. This chain connects TRBV5-4 to TRBJ1-2; the D is unclear. V was shortened by 0 bases and J by 7 bases, with 10 bases between the two germline ends. This CDR3 has 13 amino acids. Germline values: CDR1 SGHNT, CDR2 YYREEE (reference sequence).